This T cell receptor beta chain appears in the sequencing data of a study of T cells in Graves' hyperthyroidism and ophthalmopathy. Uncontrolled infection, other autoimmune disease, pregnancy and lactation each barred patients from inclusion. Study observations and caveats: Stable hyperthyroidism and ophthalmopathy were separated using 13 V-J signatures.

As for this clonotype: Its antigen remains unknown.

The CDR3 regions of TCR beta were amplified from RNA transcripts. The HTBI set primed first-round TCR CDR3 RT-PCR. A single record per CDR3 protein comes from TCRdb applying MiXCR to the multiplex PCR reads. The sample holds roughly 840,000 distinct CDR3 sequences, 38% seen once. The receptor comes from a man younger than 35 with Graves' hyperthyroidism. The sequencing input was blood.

DNA of the CDR3: TGCGCCAGCGGGGAGTCGGGGACAGGGAAAGGCTACACCTTC. It is translated as CASGESGTGKGYTF. J is TRBJ1-2 and V is TRBV10-2, with TRBD1 identical over 9 bases. CDR1 WSHSY and CDR2 SAAADI come from the germline V gene. CDR3 size: 14 residues. Trimming cost V 8 bases and J 8 bases; bases outside gene matches: 12.